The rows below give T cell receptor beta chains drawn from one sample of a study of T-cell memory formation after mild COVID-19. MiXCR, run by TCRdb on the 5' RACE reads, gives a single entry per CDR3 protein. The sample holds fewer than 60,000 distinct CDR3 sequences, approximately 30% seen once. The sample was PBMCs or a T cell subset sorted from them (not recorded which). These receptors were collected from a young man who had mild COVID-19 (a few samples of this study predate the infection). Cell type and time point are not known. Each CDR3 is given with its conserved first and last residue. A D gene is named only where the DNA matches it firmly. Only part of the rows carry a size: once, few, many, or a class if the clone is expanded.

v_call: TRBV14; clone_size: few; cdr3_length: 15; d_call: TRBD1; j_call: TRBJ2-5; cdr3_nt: TGTGCCAGCAGCCAAGCTACAGGGGTGGCGAAGACCCAGTACTTC; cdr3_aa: CASSQATGVAKTQYF
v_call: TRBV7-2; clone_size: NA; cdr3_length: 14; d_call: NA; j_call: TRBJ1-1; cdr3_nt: TGTGCCAGCAGCCCCCGGTGGAGGGGCTCTGAAGCTTTCTTT; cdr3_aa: CASSPRWRGSEAFF
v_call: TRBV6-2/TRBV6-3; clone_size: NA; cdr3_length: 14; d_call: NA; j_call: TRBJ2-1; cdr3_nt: TGTGCCAGCAGGGACCTGGGGACCTACAATGAGCAGTTCTTC; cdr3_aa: CASRDLGTYNEQFF
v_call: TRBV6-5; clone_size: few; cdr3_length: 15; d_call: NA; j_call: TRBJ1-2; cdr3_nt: TGTGCCAGCAGTTACGCAGGCGACGCATACGATGGCTACACCTTC; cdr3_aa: CASSYAGDAYDGYTF
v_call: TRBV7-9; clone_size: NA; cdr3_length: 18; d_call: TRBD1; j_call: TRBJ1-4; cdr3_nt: TGTGCCAGCAGCTCAACCGGGACAGGGGGCGCGAGGGATGAAAAACTGTTTTTT; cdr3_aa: CASSSTGTGGARDEKLFF
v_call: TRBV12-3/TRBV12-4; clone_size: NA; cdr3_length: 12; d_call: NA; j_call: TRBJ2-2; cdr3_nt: TGTGCCAGCAGTTTCACCCCCGGGGAGCTGTTTTTT; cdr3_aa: CASSFTPGELFF
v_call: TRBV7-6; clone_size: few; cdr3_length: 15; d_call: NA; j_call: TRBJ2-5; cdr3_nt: TGTGCCAGCAGCTTAGAAGTCCCACTCCAAGAGACCCAGTACTTC; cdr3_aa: CASSLEVPLQETQYF
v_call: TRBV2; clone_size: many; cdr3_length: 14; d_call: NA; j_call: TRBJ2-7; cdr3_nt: TGTGCCAGCAGTGGGACAGATGTTGACTACGAGCAGTACTTC; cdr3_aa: CASSGTDVDYEQYF
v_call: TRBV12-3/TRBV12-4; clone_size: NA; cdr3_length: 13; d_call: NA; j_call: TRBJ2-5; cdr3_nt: TGTGCCAGCAGCCCGGGCTTCCAAGAGACCCAGTACTTC; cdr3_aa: CASSPGFQETQYF
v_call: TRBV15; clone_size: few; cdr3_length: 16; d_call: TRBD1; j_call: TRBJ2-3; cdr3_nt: TGTGCCACCAGCTCCACGACAGGGGATCGTCCAGATACGCAGTATTTT; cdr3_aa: CATSSTTGDRPDTQYF
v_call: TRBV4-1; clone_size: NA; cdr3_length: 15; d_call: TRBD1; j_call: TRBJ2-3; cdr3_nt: TGCGCCAGCAGCCAGAGGACAGGGAGCACAGATACGCAGTATTTT; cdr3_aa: CASSQRTGSTDTQYF
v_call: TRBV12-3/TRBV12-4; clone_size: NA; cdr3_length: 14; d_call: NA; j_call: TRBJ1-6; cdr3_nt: TGTGCCAGCAGTCGGACGGGGACCAATTCACCCCTCCACTTT; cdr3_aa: CASSRTGTNSPLHF
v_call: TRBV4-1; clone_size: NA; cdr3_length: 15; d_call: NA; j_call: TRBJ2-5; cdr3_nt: TGCGCCAGCGCGAGACTCAGGGGAGCGAGGGAGACCCAGTACTTC; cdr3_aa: CASARLRGARETQYF
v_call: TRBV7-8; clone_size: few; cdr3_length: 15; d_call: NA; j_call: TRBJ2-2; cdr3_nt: TGTGCCAGCAGCTTAGTTGGCAGCTACACCGGGGAGCTGTTTTTT; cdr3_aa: CASSLVGSYTGELFF
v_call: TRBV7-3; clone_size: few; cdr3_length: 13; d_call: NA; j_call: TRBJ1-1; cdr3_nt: TGTGCCAGCAGCTCAGGGGCGAACACTGAAGCTTTCTTT; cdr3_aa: CASSSGANTEAFF
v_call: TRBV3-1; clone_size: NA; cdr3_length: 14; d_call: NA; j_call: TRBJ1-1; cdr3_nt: TGTGCCAGCAGCCAAACCGCGAGTAGGTCTGAAGCTTTCTTT; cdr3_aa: CASSQTASRSEAFF
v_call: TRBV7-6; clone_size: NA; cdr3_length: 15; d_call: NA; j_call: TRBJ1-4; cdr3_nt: TGTGCCAGCAGCCCCAGGACCGCTTCGGGTGAAAAACTGTTTTTT; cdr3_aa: CASSPRTASGEKLFF
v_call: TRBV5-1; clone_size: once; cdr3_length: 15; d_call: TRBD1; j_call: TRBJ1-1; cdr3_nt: TGCGCCAGCAGCTCCCGACAGGGGGAGAACACTGAAGCTTTCTTT; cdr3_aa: CASSSRQGENTEAFF
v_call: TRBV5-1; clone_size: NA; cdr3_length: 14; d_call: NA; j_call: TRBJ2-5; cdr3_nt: TGCGCCAGCAGCCCGGCGGGCCGTCTGGAGACCCAGTACTTC; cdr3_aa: CASSPAGRLETQYF
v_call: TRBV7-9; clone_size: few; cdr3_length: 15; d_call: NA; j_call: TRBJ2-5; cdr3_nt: TGTGCCAGCAGCTCCCCGGGGGCGGCGGGGGAGACCCAGTACTTC; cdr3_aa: CASSSPGAAGETQYF
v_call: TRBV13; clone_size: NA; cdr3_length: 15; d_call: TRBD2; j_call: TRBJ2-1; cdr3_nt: TGTGCCAGCAGCTCCACTAGCGGGGGGAAAAATGAGCAGTTCTTC; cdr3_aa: CASSSTSGGKNEQFF
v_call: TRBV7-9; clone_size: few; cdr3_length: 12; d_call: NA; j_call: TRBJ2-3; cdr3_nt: TGTGCCAGCAGTCATAGGGCAGATACGCAGTATTTT; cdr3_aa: CASSHRADTQYF
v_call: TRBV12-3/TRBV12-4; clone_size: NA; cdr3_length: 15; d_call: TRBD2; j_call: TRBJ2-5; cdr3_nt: TGTGCCAGCAGGCACGGGAGGGTGCCCCAAGAGACCCAGTACTTC; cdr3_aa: CASRHGRVPQETQYF
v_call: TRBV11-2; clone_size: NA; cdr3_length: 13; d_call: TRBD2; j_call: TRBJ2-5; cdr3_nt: TGTGCCAGCAGCTCGACTAGCTGGGAGACCCAGTACTTC; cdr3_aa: CASSSTSWETQYF
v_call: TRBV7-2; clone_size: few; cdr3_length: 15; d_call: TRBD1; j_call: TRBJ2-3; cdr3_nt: TGTGCCAGCAGCTTAGTGACAGGGGTCACAGATACGCAGTATTTT; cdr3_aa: CASSLVTGVTDTQYF
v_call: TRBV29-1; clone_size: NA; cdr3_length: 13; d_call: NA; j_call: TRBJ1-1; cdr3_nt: TGCAGCGTTGAAGTTGGGGGGTTTACTGAAGCTTTCTTT; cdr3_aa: CSVEVGGFTEAFF
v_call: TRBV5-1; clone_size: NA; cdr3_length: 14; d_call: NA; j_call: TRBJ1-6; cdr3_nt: TGCGCCAGCAGCCTAGGACTGTCCAATTCACCCCTCCACTTT; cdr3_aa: CASSLGLSNSPLHF
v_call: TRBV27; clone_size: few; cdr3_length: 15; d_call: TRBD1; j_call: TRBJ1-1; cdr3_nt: TGTGCCAGCAGTTTAACCCTGACAGGGATCACTGAAGCTTTCTTT; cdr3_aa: CASSLTLTGITEAFF
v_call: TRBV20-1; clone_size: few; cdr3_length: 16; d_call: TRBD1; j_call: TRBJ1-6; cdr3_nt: TGCAGTGCTAGAGATCTCGACAGGGGGGATAATTCACCCCTCCACTTT; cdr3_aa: CSARDLDRGDNSPLHF
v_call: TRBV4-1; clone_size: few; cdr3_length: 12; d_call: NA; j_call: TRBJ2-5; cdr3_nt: TGCGCCAGCAGCCAAGATTGGGTTACCCAGTACTTC; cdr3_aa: CASSQDWVTQYF
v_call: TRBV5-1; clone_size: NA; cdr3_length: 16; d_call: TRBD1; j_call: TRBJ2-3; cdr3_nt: TGCGCCAGCAGCGTCGGGACAGCCCCTAGCACAGATACGCAGTATTTT; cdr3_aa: CASSVGTAPSTDTQYF
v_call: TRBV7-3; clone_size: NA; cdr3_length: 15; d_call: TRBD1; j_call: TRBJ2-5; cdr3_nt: TGTGCCAGCAGCCAGACAGGGTACCGCCAAGAGACCCAGTACTTC; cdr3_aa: CASSQTGYRQETQYF
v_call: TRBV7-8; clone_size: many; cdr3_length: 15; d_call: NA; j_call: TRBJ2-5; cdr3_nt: TGTGCCAGCAGCTCCCTGGGGGGCAGCGGGGAGACCCAGTACTTC; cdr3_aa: CASSSLGGSGETQYF
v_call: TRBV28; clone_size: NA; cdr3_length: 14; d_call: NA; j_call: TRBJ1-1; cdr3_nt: TGTGCCAGCAGACCCCACGCGTCTAACACTGAAGCTTTCTTT; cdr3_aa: CASRPHASNTEAFF
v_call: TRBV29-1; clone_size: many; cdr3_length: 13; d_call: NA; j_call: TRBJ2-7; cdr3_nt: TGCAGCGTTGGAACACTCCAGGACTACGAGCAGTACTTC; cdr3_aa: CSVGTLQDYEQYF
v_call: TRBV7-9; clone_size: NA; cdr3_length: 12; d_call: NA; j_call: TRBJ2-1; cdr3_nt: TGTGCCAGCAGCTTGGCCATCAGTGAGCAGTTCTTC; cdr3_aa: CASSLAISEQFF
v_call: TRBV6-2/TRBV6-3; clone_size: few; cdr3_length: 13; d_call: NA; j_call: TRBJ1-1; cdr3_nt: TGTGCCAGCAGTTACGATGTCAACCGAAGGACTTTCTTT; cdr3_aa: CASSYDVNRRTFF
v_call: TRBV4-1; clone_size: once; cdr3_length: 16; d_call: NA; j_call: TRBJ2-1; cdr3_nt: TGCGCCAGCAGCCAAGCGGGATGGAGCTCCTACAATGAGCAGTTCTTC; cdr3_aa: CASSQAGWSSYNEQFF
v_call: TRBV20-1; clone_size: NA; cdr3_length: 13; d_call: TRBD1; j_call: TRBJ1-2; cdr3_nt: TGCAGTGCTAGGTCCCAGGGGGCCGCTGGCTACACCTTC; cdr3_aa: CSARSQGAAGYTF
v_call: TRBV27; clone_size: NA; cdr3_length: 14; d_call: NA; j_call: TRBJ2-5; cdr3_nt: TGTGCCAGCAGTCCCCCGGACGGAGCAGAGACCCAGTACTTC; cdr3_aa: CASSPPDGAETQYF
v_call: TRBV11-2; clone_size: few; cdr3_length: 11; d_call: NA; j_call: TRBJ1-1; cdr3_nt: TGTGCCAGCAGCTTCGGGTGGGGAGCTTTCTTT; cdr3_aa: CASSFGWGAFF
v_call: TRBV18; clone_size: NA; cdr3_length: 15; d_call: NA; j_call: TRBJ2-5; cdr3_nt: TGTGCCAGCTCACCATCGGGACGGCCCCAAGAGACCCAGTACTTC; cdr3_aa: CASSPSGRPQETQYF
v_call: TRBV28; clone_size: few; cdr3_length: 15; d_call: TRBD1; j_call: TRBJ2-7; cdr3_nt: TGTGCCAGCAGAGGCCGTGGGACAGGGACCGGCGAGCAGTACTTC; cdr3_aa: CASRGRGTGTGEQYF
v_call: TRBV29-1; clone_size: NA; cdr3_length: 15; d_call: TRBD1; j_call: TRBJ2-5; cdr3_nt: TGCAGCGTTGAAGGGACAGGGGAAGTCCAAGAGACCCAGTACTTC; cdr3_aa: CSVEGTGEVQETQYF
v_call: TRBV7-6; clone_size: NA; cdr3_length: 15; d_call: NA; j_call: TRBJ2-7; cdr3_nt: TGTGCCAGCAGCTCCGGGACCGCTCCTTCCTACGAGCAGTACTTC; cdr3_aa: CASSSGTAPSYEQYF
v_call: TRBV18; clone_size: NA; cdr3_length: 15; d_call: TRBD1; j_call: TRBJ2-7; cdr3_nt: TGTGCCAGCTCACCCCCGGACAGGGTGGACTACGAGCAGTACTTC; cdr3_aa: CASSPPDRVDYEQYF
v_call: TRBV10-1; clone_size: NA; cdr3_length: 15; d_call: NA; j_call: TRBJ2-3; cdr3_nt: TGCGCCAGAAGCCTAGGTCGGGGGGCGACAGATACGCAGTATTTT; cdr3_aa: CARSLGRGATDTQYF
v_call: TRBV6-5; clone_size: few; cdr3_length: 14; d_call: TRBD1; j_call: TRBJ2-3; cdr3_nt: TGTGCCAGCAGTCCCCAGACAGGGACAGATACGCAGTATTTT; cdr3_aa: CASSPQTGTDTQYF
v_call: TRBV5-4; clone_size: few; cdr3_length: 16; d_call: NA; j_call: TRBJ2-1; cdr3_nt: TGTGCCAGCAGCTTCCCCTCGGGAAGCTCCTACAATGAGCAGTTCTTC; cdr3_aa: CASSFPSGSSYNEQFF
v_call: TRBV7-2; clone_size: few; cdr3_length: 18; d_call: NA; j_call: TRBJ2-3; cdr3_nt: TGTGCCAGCAGCCCCGAGTGGGGGGCGGGACCCGACACAGATACGCAGTATTTT; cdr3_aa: CASSPEWGAGPDTDTQYF
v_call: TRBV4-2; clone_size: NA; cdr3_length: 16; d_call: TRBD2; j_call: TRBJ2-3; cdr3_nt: TGTGCCAGCAGCCAAGGCCGGCTAGCGGGCACAGATACGCAGTATTTT; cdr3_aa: CASSQGRLAGTDTQYF
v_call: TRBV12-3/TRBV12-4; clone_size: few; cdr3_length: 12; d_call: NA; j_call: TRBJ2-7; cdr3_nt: TGTGCCAGCAGTGGCGACAGGCTCGAGCAGTACTTC; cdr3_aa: CASSGDRLEQYF
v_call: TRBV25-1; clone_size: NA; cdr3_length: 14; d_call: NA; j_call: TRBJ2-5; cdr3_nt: TGTGCCAGCAGTGATGTGACGCGAGGGGAGACCCAGTACTTC; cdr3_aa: CASSDVTRGETQYF
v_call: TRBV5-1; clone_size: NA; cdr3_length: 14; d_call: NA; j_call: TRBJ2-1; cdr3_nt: TGCGCCAGCAGGGGGTTCGCCGACTACAATGAGCAGTTCTTC; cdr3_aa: CASRGFADYNEQFF
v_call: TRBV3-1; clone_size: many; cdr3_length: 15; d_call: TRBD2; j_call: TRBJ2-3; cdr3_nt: TGTGCCAGCAGCCCTAGCGGGGGTCCCACAGATACGCAGTATTTT; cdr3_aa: CASSPSGGPTDTQYF
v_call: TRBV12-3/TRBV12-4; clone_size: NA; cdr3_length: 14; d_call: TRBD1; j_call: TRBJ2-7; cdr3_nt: TGTGCCAGCAGCCCCCCGGGACAGTTATACGAGCAGTACTTC; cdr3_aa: CASSPPGQLYEQYF